This T cell receptor (beta chain) was found in a study of blood T cells in healthy people across ages. As regards this clonotype: Its antigen remains unidentified.

The use of a sample-barcoded 5' primer and a J-beta primer mix characterized a second PCR of roughly 7 to 11 cycles. Tagging of each cDNA molecule was performed by a template-switch adaptor with 12 random nucleotides. TCRdb recomputed calls from the 5' RACE reads with MiXCR, one row per CDR3 protein. Here the sample spans hundreds of thousands of distinct CDR3 sequences, roughly 50% being singletons. General study findings and limits: Significant beta diversity loss was already apparent by age about 42, declining roughly linearly.

Germline CDR1 reads MDHEN; CDR2 reads SYDVKM. CDR3 length: 18 residues. V gave up 4 bases and J gave up 4 bases, with 25 bases separating them. The TCR was taken from a man aged 40-50 years in good health. Specimen: blood. The chain is built from TRBV28 and TRBJ1-2; D may be TRBD1 (5 bases). The DNA of the CDR3 is TGTGCCAGCAGTTCGGCCGGTCCCATGAGCAGGGCAGCCTATGGCTACACCTTC. Encoded protein: CASSSAGPMSRAAYGYTF.